This T cell receptor beta chain comes out of a study of naive and memory T cell subsets (dated by TCRdb to the late 2010s). In terms of the full investigation: The study applied an open-source, UMI-based TCR alpha and beta sequencing pipeline to sorted naive and memory peripheral blood T cell subsets. The results of the functional CMV T cell responses matched the IgG serology results in every case. RNA was DNase-treated and reverse transcribed with TCR constant-region primers, mostly using SuperScript III. Findings and caveats that apply to the study as a whole: A few larger clonotypes were present in naive repertoires, particularly the CD8 repertoires, and these clonotypes were possibly memory cells re-expressing CD45RA. A clonotype was defined as a single alpha or beta chain sequence rather than as a paired alpha/beta receptor. RNA-based TCR counts may be influenced by expression changes linked to T cell activation and differentiation. The repertoire findings for the naive and memory subsets could not be validated against a ground truth, as none was available. TCR abundance followed a power law with an exponent that was different for naive and memory subsets but consistent across the three individuals. In both CD4 and CD8 cells, the Gini index increased while Shannon and inverse Simpson diversity decreased from naive through CM, EM and EMRA. Following error correction, more than 95% of naive TCR sequences occurred only once, which made naive abundance distributions much steeper than those of memory subsets.

The method was UMI-ligation and nested PCR. The beta constant-region primer consisted of an equimolar mixture of two oligonucleotides that together covered TRBC1 and TRBC2. The ligated cDNA went through four rounds of PCR with nested alpha and beta constant-region primers together with the SP2 primer. A single-stranded oligonucleotide containing the SP2 primer and a 12-nucleotide UMI was joined to the 3' end of the cDNA by T4 RNA ligase 1. Incubation of the ligation reaction was carried out at 16 degrees C for roughly 20-25 hours. PCR2 was typically run as a SYBR Green qPCR and stopped at a predetermined threshold to prevent over-amplification. All purifications after the first were performed with Agencourt AMPure XP magnetic beads. Library quantification was done by Qubit, followed by a TapeStation check on which the main peak was expected at around 650 bp. Pooled libraries were sequenced on an Illumina MiSeq with v2 2x251 paired-end kits, typically giving about 0.85-2 million reads per sample. Each sample was pooled at approximately 4.3 nM, and about 4.5-7% PhiX was included to help cluster recognition. Processing in the source paper ran as follows. Using tag matching that tolerated one base-pair mismatch, Decombinator assigned V and J genes to FASTQ reads that had been processed by Demultiplexor. Collapsinator used UMIs to correct both sequencing errors and frequency errors arising from PCR heterogeneity. TCRs were translated and CDR3s were extracted from the conserved cysteine to the FGXG phenylalanine by CDR3Translator, with non-productive sequences being flagged. Gini, Shannon entropy and inverse Simpson indices were computed after subsampling the repertoires to the same number of UMI-defined TCRs. Within the linear range, a power law was fitted by maximum likelihood to the distributions of clonotype abundance. On one naive CD8 sample, the pipeline and MIGEC gave similar UMI counts, unique TCR numbers and clonal distributions. One analysis removed from the naive repertoire any naive TCRs that were also found in any memory subset from the same donor. Repertoires were searched for roughly 7,300 CMV-associated CDR3 sequences compiled from VDJdb and a published dataset. The public reads were run again by TCRdb, first through fastp at Q25 and then through MiXCR, and only productive beta chains were kept. When rows share a CDR3 protein, they turn into one entry using the most common DNA and genes. Clone size and V and J calls follow TCRdb, not the original study. Counted in this sample were around 100,000 distinct CDR3 sequences; around 15% of them appeared once. The ten most abundant clones make up roughly 3.1% of the sample.

The germline V gene gives CDR1 as SGHAT and CDR2 as FQNNGV. Between the V and J ends, shortened by 5 bases and 6 bases respectively, the junction contains 10 bases. Counted from cysteine to phenylalanine, this CDR3 has 13 amino acids. Only CDR3 DNA is held: 39 bases, read in frame from base 1. From the second PCR step on, the TCR alpha and beta chain libraries were amplified in separate reactions. CMV status of each donor was established by measuring IFNgamma production from CD4+ T cells after fresh PBMCs were stimulated overnight with CMV viral lysate. CD4 T cells were positively selected with Miltenyi beads, followed by positive selection of CD8 T cells from the CD4-negative fraction. After staining for CD3, CD4, CD8, CD45RA, CD27 and a live/dead dye, cells were sorted on a BD Aria II into four subsets based on CD45RA and CD27. A few healthy volunteers provided blood, and the blood of each volunteer was split into CD4 and CD8 T cells and then into four differentiation subsets. Roughly 0.12 L of peripheral blood was taken from each donor, and PBMC were separated by density-gradient centrifugation on Ficoll-Paque PLUS. Sorted cells were lysed in RLT buffer, and RNA was extracted with a Qiagen RNeasy kit and stored at -80°C.

This clonotype occurred a few times. Its antigen is still unknown. No clone much larger than this one lies a single base away; base qualities are absent. Input material: naive CD8+ T cells from blood. The cell subset or site label, read with the paper, signifies: naive T cells, CD45RA high CD27+. This TCR came from a human donor in good health. Recombination joined TRBV11-2 with TRBJ2-2; too little of a D gene remains to name it. The CDR3 reads CASSPPPPGELFF. The DNA is TGTGCCAGCAGCCCCCCGCCACCCGGGGAGCTGTTTTTT.